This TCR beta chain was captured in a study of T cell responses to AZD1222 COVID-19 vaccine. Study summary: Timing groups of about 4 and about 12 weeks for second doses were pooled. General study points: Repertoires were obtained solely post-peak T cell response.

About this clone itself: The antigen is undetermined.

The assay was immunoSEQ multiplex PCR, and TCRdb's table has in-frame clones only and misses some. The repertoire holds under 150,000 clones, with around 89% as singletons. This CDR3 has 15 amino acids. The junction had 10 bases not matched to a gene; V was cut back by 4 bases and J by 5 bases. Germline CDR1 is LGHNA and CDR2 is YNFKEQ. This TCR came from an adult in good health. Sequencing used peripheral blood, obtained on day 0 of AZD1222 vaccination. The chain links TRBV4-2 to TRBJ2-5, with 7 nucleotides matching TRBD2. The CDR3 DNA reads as TGTGCCAGCAGCCCAGGGAGGGGTGTTTCGGAGACCCAGTACTTC. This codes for CASSPGRGVSETQYF.